The clone carrying this T cell receptor beta chain was seen more than once but under ten times. The target antigen is unknown. One entry per CDR3 protein results from TCRdb running MiXCR on the 5' RACE reads. This table holds about 190,000 distinct CDR3 sequences, roughly a fifth found once. The data derive from a study of T-cell memory formation after mild COVID-19. V was cut by 4 bases and J by 4 bases, with 13 bases left in between. Per the germline V gene, CDR1 is SGHTA and CDR2 is FQGNSA. The CDR3 extends over 14 amino acids. Study-level findings and limits: Balance between CD4 and CD8 was seen in clones contracting day 15 to 85, and a CD4+ lean was seen in later expanders.

Material for sequencing was PBMCs or a T cell subset sorted from them (not recorded which). This receptor was obtained from an adult woman who had mild COVID-19 (a few samples of this study predate the infection). Cell type and time point are not known. V usage is TRBV7-2 and J usage is TRBJ2-5; D is undetermined. The CDR3 bases are TGTGCCAGCAGCTCGGGTGGGCTCGGAGAGACCCAGTACTTC. Protein sequence: CASSSGGLGETQYF.